Listed here is a single T cell receptor (beta chain). Its target is unknown. This sample is drawn from a study of T cell responses to AZD1222 COVID-19 vaccine. Study findings and constraints: Just a handful of AZD1222 recipients were seropositive at baseline. Donors were largely white British and mainly female; clonal diversity was possibly underestimated.

Trimming cost V 6 bases and J 2 bases, with 13 bases left between them. The germline V gene encodes CDR1 MNHEY and CDR2 SMNVEV (reference sequence). This CDR3 comprises 14 residues. Sequencing was performed with immunoSEQ multiplex PCR; in TCRdb, only in-frame clones are kept and a portion is missing. The table includes more than 100,000 clones, around 87% detected once. The TCR was taken from an adult in good health. Sequencing used peripheral blood, obtained on day 0 of AZD1222 vaccination. This chain connects TRBV27 to TRBJ1-1; a possible D gene is TRBD1 (5 bases). This CDR3 reads CASSQVDSNTEAFF. CDR3 sequence (DNA): TGTGCCAGCAGCCAAGTTGACAGCAACACTGAAGCTTTCTTT.